A single sample is the source of the 22 T cell receptor beta chains below, sequenced in a study of identical twins. TCRdb re-called the 5' RACE reads with MiXCR, one entry per CDR3 protein. In the table there are 600,000 to 800,000 distinct CDR3 sequences, around 20% of which are singletons. This sample was shared with a second study, whose subject was T cells expressing NK-cell markers.

The sample was PBMCs. These receptors all come from a woman under 30 in good health.

This chain joins TRBV3-1 and TRBJ2-7; TRBD2 matches at 10 bases. CDR1 and CDR2 from the germline V gene are LGHDT and YNNKEL (reference sequence). CDR3 size: 16 residues. The V gene end was trimmed by 1 base and the J gene end by 7 bases; junction bases not matched to a gene: 10. The CDR3 nucleotides are TGTGCCAGCAGCCAAGCGTCGCTAGCGGGAGTGGTAGAGCAGTACTTC. Translated: CASSQASLAGVVEQYF.

V is TRBV5-1 and J is TRBJ2-5, with D possibly matching TRBD2 (6 bases). The CDR3 is made up of 15 amino acids. Germline CDR1 is SGHRS and CDR2 is YFSETQ. V was trimmed by 0 bases and J by 3 bases, leaving 12 bases between them. CDR3 DNA sequence: TGCGCCAGCAGCTTGGTGGGGACTGTAGAAGAGACCCAGTACTTC. Its translation is CASSLVGTVEETQYF.

This clonotype was recorded a few times. The chain links TRBV5-6 to TRBJ2-5; D is undetermined. The CDR3 loop spans 13 amino acids. Trimming left V 1 base short and J 2 bases short, with 6 bases between. Germline V gives CDR1 SGHDT, CDR2 YYEEEE. The CDR3 loop reads CASSLIPQETQYF. CDR3 bases: TGTGCCAGCAGCTTGATACCTCAAGAGACCCAGTACTTC.

This clonotype was counted a few times. The J gene is TRBJ2-7, the V gene TRBV7-9; D remains ambiguous. The CDR3 is 14 amino acids. Deletions cut 5 bases from V and 0 bases from J, with 11 bases between. In germline, CDR1 is SEHNR, CDR2 FQNEAQ (reference sequence). The CDR3 is CASSHPGGSYEQYF. DNA for the CDR3: TGTGCCAGCAGCCATCCCGGCGGCTCCTACGAGCAGTACTTC.

V and J are TRBV4-2 and TRBJ2-5; 14 bases are shared with TRBD2. The CDR3 consists of 17 residues. The germline V gene has CDR1 LGHNA and CDR2 YNFKEQ. V shed 4 bases, J shed 4 bases, and the junction held 8 bases outside the gene matches. The CDR3 nucleotides are TGTGCCAGCAGCCCGGCCGGGACTAGCGGGAGAGGAGAGACCCAGTACTTC. Protein sequence: CASSPAGTSGRGETQYF.

The gene calls are TRBV9 and TRBJ2-1; perhaps TRBD2 as D (5 bases). This CDR3 is built from 17 residues. The ends were cut back, 4 bases at V and 3 bases at J, with 20 bases in the middle. Per the germline V gene, CDR1 is SGDLS and CDR2 is YYNGEE. For the CDR3, the DNA is TGTGCCAGCAGCCCTCCCTTAGGGAGAGACCACTACAATGAGCAGTTCTTC. Translating gives CASSPPLGRDHYNEQFF. Full variable domain (missing parts from reference TRBV9 and TRBJ2-1): DSGVTQTPKHLITATGQRVTLRCSPRSGDLSVYWYQQSLDQGLQFLIQYYNGEERAKGNILERFSAQQFPDLHSELNLSSLELGDSALYFCASSPPLGRDHYNEQFFGPGTRLTVL.

This clonotype was detected many times. The J gene is TRBJ2-7, the V gene TRBV18, with 7 bases aligning to TRBD1. The germline gives CDR1 KGHSH, CDR2 LQKENI. V gave up 1 base and J gave up 3 bases; unmatched junction bases: 6. The CDR3 is 15 residues long. The CDR3 reads CASSPLLNRGYEQYF. The CDR3 bases are TGTGCCAGCTCACCACTTCTTAACAGGGGCTACGAGCAGTACTTC.

This clonotype was seen more than once but under ten times. This chain joins TRBV6-5 and TRBJ2-3; no clear D. V was trimmed by 2 bases and J by 4 bases, leaving 16 bases between them. The CDR3 spans 16 residues. Germline V gives CDR1 MNHEY, CDR2 SVGAGI. The CDR3 loop reads CASSYIGPRAADTQYF. The CDR3 bases are TGTGCCAGCAGTTACATCGGGCCTAGAGCTGCAGATACGCAGTATTTT.

There are a few counts of this clonotype. J is TRBJ2-2 and V is TRBV5-1; 9 bases match TRBD2. This CDR3 has 18 amino acids. J lost 0 bases, V lost 5 bases, and 11 bases had no gene match. Germline CDR1 SGHRS, CDR2 YFSETQ. The CDR3 loop reads CASRRLAGTHANTGELFF. The CDR3 nucleotides read TGCGCCAGCAGAAGGCTAGCGGGGACACACGCGAACACCGGGGAGCTGTTTTTT.

The chain carries TRBV20-1 and TRBJ2-7; either TRBD1 or TRBD2 may fit D (5 bases each). Germline V gene lookup returns CDR1 DFQATT and CDR2 SNEGSKA (reference sequence). Trimming shortened V by 6 bases and J by 2 bases, and 17 bases separated the two germline ends. This CDR3 region has 14 residues. DNA for the CDR3: TGCAGTGCAAAGGAGCGGACAAATACCTACGAGCAGTACTTC. Translated, it gives CSAKERTNTYEQYF.

This chain connects TRBV21-1 to TRBJ2-1; no check of the table's D call, TRBD1, against the DNA was made. TRBV21-1 is a known pseudogene. CDR3 length: 20 amino acids. The CDR3 bases are TGTGCCAGCAGCAAACTCTGGTCAGTATTGTGGGACAGGGGCTACAATGAGCAGTTCTTC. Residues: CASSKLWSVLWDRGYNEQFF.

In its sample, this clonotype was seen a few times. The genes are TRBV9 and TRBJ1-2; D possibly corresponds to TRBD1 (6 bases). V was clipped by 0 bases and J by 5 bases, with 14 bases between them. The CDR3 sequence is 15 residues long. Germline lookup yields CDR1 SGDLS and CDR2 YYNGEE. The CDR3 sequence is CASSVAGGLQYGYTF. In DNA, the CDR3 is TGTGCCAGCAGCGTAGCTGGGGGGCTTCAGTATGGCTACACCTTC.

This clonotype was recorded a few times. V is TRBV2 and J is TRBJ2-5; D ambiguous. Germline CDR1 is SNHLY and CDR2 is FYNNEI. The germline V and J ends were trimmed by 6 bases and 3 bases, with 8 bases remaining between them. The CDR3 covers 12 residues. CDR3: CASRADKETQYF. The DNA of the CDR3 is TGTGCCAGCAGGGCAGACAAAGAGACCCAGTACTTC.

This clonotype turned up a few times. V and J are TRBV10-3 and TRBJ2-7; weak D call: TRBD2 (6 bases). V lost 4 bases and J lost 4, with 29 bases in between. This CDR3 has 19 amino acids. CDR1 ENHRY and CDR2 SYGVKD come from the germline V gene. DNA of the CDR3: TGTGCCATCAGTGCCTTTGTTGGGGGAGGAAGCAGCGTGGAATACGAGCAGTACTTC. The encoded protein is CAISAFVGGGSSVEYEQYF.

This clonotype was recorded a few times. The rearrangement uses TRBV5-5 and TRBJ2-3; 9 nucleotides match TRBD2. From germline, CDR1 is SGHKS and CDR2 YYEKEE (reference sequence). Trimming at V came to 4 bases and at J to 1 base, leaving 7 bases not matched to a gene. CDR3 length: 16 amino acids. The CDR3 sequence: CASSTGLARGTDTQYF. In DNA form, the CDR3 reads TGTGCCAGCAGCACCGGACTAGCGCGCGGCACAGATACGCAGTATTTT.

This clonotype was recorded a few times. The gene calls are TRBV20-1 and TRBJ1-5; no clear D gene. CDR1 is DFQATT, CDR2 SNEGSKA, per germline (reference sequence). Trimming stripped 6 bases from V and 7 bases from J, with 13 bases between. The CDR3 has 12 amino acids. The CDR3 here is CSAGRVGQPQHF. In DNA, the CDR3 is TGCAGTGCCGGCCGGGTGGGGCAGCCCCAGCATTTT.

This clonotype showed up just a few times. The chain has TRBV5-1 and TRBJ2-2, with D unclear. Germline V lookup: CDR1 SGHRS, CDR2 YFSETQ. There are 14 residues in the CDR3. V was pared by 9 bases and J by 0 bases, with 12 bases between. The CDR3 sequence: CATSDGSNTGELFF. As DNA, the CDR3 is TGCGCCACCTCGGACGGTTCGAACACCGGGGAGCTGTTTTTT.

The V gene is TRBV12-3 or TRBV12-4, the J gene TRBJ1-1, with TRBD1 as a possible D gene (6 bases). Trimming pared 7 bases from V and 10 bases from J, leaving 13 bases between. The CDR3 extends over 11 amino acids. CDR3 residues: CASTVQGRAFF. CDR3 DNA: TGTGCCAGCACCGTACAGGGAAGAGCTTTCTTT.

This clonotype was detected many times. The V call is TRBV5-1, the J call TRBJ2-1; TRBD2 agrees at 13 bases. The CDR3 loop spans 15 amino acids. Trimming removed 5 bases from V and 10 bases from J; junction bases left unmatched: 9. Germline V gene data show CDR1 as SGHRS and CDR2 as YFSETQ. CDR3 nucleotide sequence: TGCGCCAGCAGACCGACTAGCGGGAGGACGGCGGAGCAGTTCTTC. It translates to CASRPTSGRTAEQFF.

This clonotype appeared a few times. The chain uses TRBV7-6 and TRBJ2-3; 14 nucleotides agree with TRBD2. This CDR3 region has 16 residues. V lost 3 bases, J lost 4 bases, and 3 bases stayed unmatched. The germline V gene has CDR1 SGHVS and CDR2 FNYEAQ. The CDR3: CASSFGTSGSADTQYF. The CDR3 bases are TGTGCCAGCAGCTTCGGGACTAGCGGGAGTGCAGATACGCAGTATTTT. The full variable domain, in which reference TRBV7-6 and TRBJ2-3 provide the parts outside the CDR3, is GAGVSQSPRYKVTKRGQDVALRCDPISGHVSLYWYRQALGQGPEFLTYFNYEAQQDKSGLPNDRFSAERPEGSISTLTIQRTEQRDSAMYRCASSFGTSGSADTQYFGPGTRLTVL.

This chain connects TRBV12-3 or TRBV12-4 to TRBJ2-1; 7 bases are shared with TRBD2. The CDR3 totals 16 residues. J was trimmed by 0 bases and V by 5 bases; bases with no gene match: 7. The CDR3 sequence: CASSEAGRSSYNEQFF. The CDR3 DNA follows: TGTGCCAGCAGTGAAGCGGGACGGAGCTCCTACAATGAGCAGTTCTTC.

This clonotype was picked up many times. The genes are TRBV12-3 or TRBV12-4 and TRBJ1-4; 7 nucleotides line up with TRBD1. The V segment lost 4 bases and the J segment 2 bases; nucleotides outside the gene matches: 4. This CDR3 comprises 15 residues. CDR3 sequence reads: CASSSTGYTNEKLFF. DNA of the CDR3: TGTGCCAGCAGTTCGACAGGGTATACTAATGAAAAACTGTTTTTT.